Below, 27 T cell receptor beta chains from the same sample are listed, as sequenced in a study of CD4 T cells in relation to SARS-CoV-2 and coronaviruses. The repertoire was sequenced with immunoSEQ multiplex PCR; TCRdb's copy has only in-frame clones and lacks some. The table shows over 15,000 clones, with about 84% occurring only once. Before the COVID-19 pandemic, during about 2010-2018, CD4+ T cells were taken from unexposed donors. CD4+ T cells were isolated from the cells after about 11 days of culture. For these receptors, no antigen is known. Sequenced sample: CD4+ T cells from PBMCs, cultured in vitro. The receptor source for this set is a human donor in good health.

In DNA form, the CDR3 reads TGTGCCAGCAGTGACCCCGTAAGCGGAAGGACCGGGGAGCTGTTTTTT. Its protein is CASSDPVSGRTGELFF. This sequence joins TRBV25-1 and TRBJ2-2; tentatively, D is TRBD2 (5 bases). CDR3 length: 16 residues. The V end lost 3 bases, the J end lost 5 bases, and 16 bases lay between the germline ends. Germline V CDR1 and CDR2: MGHDK, SYGVNS.

This clone was found once. This chain joins TRBV18 and TRBJ2-1; tentative D call: TRBD2 (5 bases). Germline CDR1 KGHSH, CDR2 LQKENI. V lost 1 base, J lost 15 bases, and 13 bases lay in between. The CDR3 has 12 residues. The CDR3 here is CASSPLRERTFF. CDR3 nucleotides: TGTGCCAGCTCACCACTGAGGGAGAGGACGTTCTTC.

The chain combines TRBV29-1 with TRBJ2-7; 8 bases agree with TRBD1. J gave up 0 bases and V 4 bases, and 5 bases lay outside the gene matches. The CDR3 extends over 14 amino acids. The germline gives CDR1 SQVTM, CDR2 ANQGSEA. CDR3 protein: CSVAGTGGSYEQYF. CDR3 in DNA: TGCAGCGTTGCTGGCACAGGGGGCTCCTACGAGCAGTACTTC.

The CDR3 here is CASSMGLTTDTQYF. DNA of the CDR3: TGTGCCAGTAGTATGGGACTGACCACAGATACGCAGTATTTT. The J gene is TRBJ2-3, the V gene TRBV19; possible D gene TRBD2, 6 bases. Per the germline V gene, CDR1 is LNHDA and CDR2 is SQIVND (reference sequence). V was shortened by 3 bases and J by 2 bases, with 9 bases between the two germline ends. CDR3 length: 14 residues.

The chain is built from TRBV6-5 and TRBJ2-1; tentatively, D is TRBD1 or TRBD2 (5 bases each). CDR3 length: 14 residues. Trimming removed 2 bases from V and 3 bases from J, with 8 bases in between. Germline V lookup: CDR1 MNHEY, CDR2 SVGAGI. The CDR3 region has the DNA TGTGCCAGCAGTTACCAGGGAGACTACAATGAGCAGTTCTTC. It yields the protein CASSYQGDYNEQFF.

The V call is TRBV7-2, the J call TRBJ2-7, with D unclear. Trimming pared 5 bases from V and 4 bases from J, leaving 15 bases between. The CDR3 is 14 residues long. Germline-derived CDR1 and CDR2 are SGHTA and FQGNSA. The CDR3 is CASSDRTRDYEQYF. The DNA for the CDR3 is TGTGCCAGCAGCGACCGAACAAGGGATTACGAGCAGTACTTC.

The rearrangement joins TRBV18 to TRBJ1-2; possible D gene TRBD1, 5 bases. The germline CDR1 and CDR2 sequences are KGHSH and LQKENI. The CDR3 spans 16 residues. The V end was cut by 2 bases, the J end by 3 bases, with 16 bases between. The CDR3: CASSPSDTEAYYGYTF. CDR3 bases: TGTGCCAGCTCACCATCGGACACCGAAGCGTACTATGGCTACACCTTC. Full variable domain (rest looked up from reference TRBV18 and TRBJ1-2): NAGVMQNPRHLVRRRGQEARLRCSPMKGHSHVYWYRQLPEEGLKFMVYLQKENIIDESGMPKERFSAEFPKEGPSILRIQQVVRGDSAAYFCASSPSDTEAYYGYTFGSGTRLTVV.

The V and J genes are TRBV23-1 and TRBJ1-1; D uncertain. TRBV23-1 is an ORF; its function is uncertain. V lost 2 bases and J 3 bases, leaving 13 bases between the germline ends. The CDR3 has 15 amino acids. The CDR3 spells CASSQGKFGDTEAFF. DNA for the CDR3: TGCGCCAGCAGTCAAGGGAAATTCGGGGACACTGAAGCTTTCTTT.

The chain combines TRBV6-5 with TRBJ1-1; D is possibly TRBD1 (6 bases). V was cut by 10 bases and J by 1 base, with 13 bases left in between. Germline CDR1 is MNHEY and CDR2 is SVGAGI. CDR3 length: 13 residues. The CDR3 here is CATSRGGNTEAFF. As DNA, the CDR3 is TGTGCCACTAGTAGGGGGGGGAACACTGAAGCTTTCTTT.

This chain joins TRBV6-4 and TRBJ1-1; TRBD1 is a possible D gene (6 bases). The CDR3 covers 13 residues. The germline V and J ends were trimmed by 6 bases and 0 bases, with 8 bases remaining between them. Germline V CDR1 and CDR2: MRHNA, SNTAGT. CDR3 coding DNA: TGTGCCAGCAGGCGGGACATGAACACTGAAGCTTTCTTT. Its translation is CASRRDMNTEAFF.

The chain employs TRBV5-1 and TRBJ2-2, with D uncertain. Germline V gives CDR1 SGHRS, CDR2 YFSETQ. The CDR3 is made up of 13 amino acids. The V end was cut by 4 bases, the J end by 0 bases, with 4 bases between. DNA of the CDR3: TGCGCCAGCAGCGTCACGAACACCGGGGAGCTGTTTTTT. The encoded protein is CASSVTNTGELFF. The full variable domain, in which reference TRBV5-1 and TRBJ2-2 provide the parts outside the CDR3, is KAGVTQTPRYLIKTRGQQVTLSCSPISGHRSVSWYQQTPGQGLQFLFEYFSETQRNKGNFPGRFSGRQFSNSRSEMNVSTLELGDSALYLCASSVTNTGELFFGEGSRLTVL.

The chain has TRBV9 and TRBJ2-3; 13 positions agree with TRBD2. The CDR3 consists of 17 residues. Trimming removed 4 bases from V and 1 base from J; junction bases left unmatched: 6. Germline V CDR1 and CDR2: SGDLS, YYNGEE. The CDR3 nucleotides read TGTGCCAGCAGCTTCAGCGGGACTAGCGGGGGCACAGATACGCAGTATTTT. This translates into CASSFSGTSGGTDTQYF.

This clone has a handful of counts. The rearrangement uses TRBV3-1 (or the pseudogene TRBV3-2) and TRBJ2-7, with 7 bases fitting TRBD2. The CDR3 loop spans 14 amino acids. Germline-derived CDR1 and CDR2 are LGHDT and YNNKEL (reference sequence). V was pared by 4 bases and J by 2 bases, with 5 bases of the junction left unmatched. In DNA form, the CDR3 reads TGTGCCAGCAGCCCGACTAGCTTCACCTACGAGCAGTACTTC. Amino acid sequence: CASSPTSFTYEQYF.

A few counts support this clone. The rearrangement links TRBV2 to TRBJ1-4, with a weak D call TRBD1 (6 bases). The V gene's germline CDR1 is SNHLY and CDR2 FYNNEI. The CDR3 runs to 13 residues. V was cut by 4 bases and J by 4 bases, with 7 bases left in between. Here the CDR3 DNA reads TGTGCCAGCAGTGTACAGGGTAATGAAAAACTGTTTTTT. Its protein product is CASSVQGNEKLFF.

The chain combines TRBV2 with TRBJ2-7; 7 nucleotides match TRBD1. Germline V CDR1 and CDR2: SNHLY, FYNNEI. V was pared by 6 bases and J by 5 bases, with 7 bases of the junction left unmatched. The CDR3 is made up of 13 amino acids. In DNA, the CDR3 is TGTGCCAGCAGACAGGGGTCTAGGAACGAGCAGTACTTC. It is translated as CASRQGSRNEQYF.

J is TRBJ2-7 and V is TRBV4-2, with 7 positions matching TRBD1. V gave up 4 bases and J gave up 3 bases; unmatched junction bases: 6. The CDR3 totals 14 residues. The germline gives CDR1 LGHNA, CDR2 YNFKEQ. The CDR3 DNA follows: TGTGCCAGCAGCCCCACGACAGGGAGCTACGAGCAGTACTTC. Residues: CASSPTTGSYEQYF.

The V and J genes are TRBV5-6 and TRBJ1-4; 7 bases are shared with TRBD1. CDR1 and CDR2 from the germline V gene are SGHDT and YYEEEE. This CDR3 comprises 14 residues. Trimming removed 4 bases from V and 8 bases from J; junction bases left unmatched: 8. CDR3 coding DNA: TGTGCCAGCAGCCCTTGGACAGGCGGCGAAAAACTGTTTTTT. Amino acids: CASSPWTGGEKLFF.

The rearrangement uses TRBV24-1 and TRBJ2-2, with 9 bases fitting TRBD1. V gave up 4 bases and J gave up 3 bases; unmatched junction bases: 5. Per the germline V gene, CDR1 is KGHDR and CDR2 is SFDVKD. This CDR3 has 16 residues. CDR3 DNA sequence: TGTGCCACCAGTGAAGCGGGACAGGGCGACACCGGGGAGCTGTTTTTT. It codes for CATSEAGQGDTGELFF.

This chain links TRBV3-1 (or the pseudogene TRBV3-2) with TRBJ1-1; no definite D call. Per the germline V gene, CDR1 is LGHDT and CDR2 is YNNKEL (reference sequence). This CDR3 has 14 amino acids. The germline V and J ends were trimmed by 1 base and 1 base, with 7 bases remaining between them. CDR3 coding DNA: TGTGCCAGCAGCCAAGGTTCAGGGAACACTGAAGCTTTCTTT. Its translation: CASSQGSGNTEAFF.

The gene calls are TRBV4-1 and TRBJ2-1; 9 bases fit TRBD1. CDR3 length: 15 residues. After removal of 1 base from V and 8 bases from J, the junction contained 6 bases not matched to a gene. Germline assignment: CDR1 MGHRA and CDR2 YSYEKL. The CDR3 sequence: CASSQGDRGSDEQFF. The DNA for the CDR3 is TGCGCCAGCAGCCAAGGCGACAGGGGGTCCGATGAGCAGTTCTTC.

Remarks on this clone: A read error may produce the germline difference seen at one junction end. The gene calls are TRBV4-1 and TRBJ2-6; D perhaps matches TRBD2 (6 bases). This CDR3 region has 20 residues. The germline CDR1 and CDR2 sequences are MGHRA and YSYEKL. In nucleotides, the CDR3 is TGCGCCAGCAGCCTGAGGGGAGGCGATGAGATAATCTCTGGGGCCATCGTCCTGACTTTC. The encoded protein is CASSLRGGDEIISGAIVLTF.

This sequence joins TRBV6-4 and TRBJ1-1; D uncertain. This CDR3 comprises 14 residues. V dropped 6 bases and J dropped 0 bases, with 11 bases sitting between them. In germline, CDR1 is MRHNA, CDR2 SNTAGT. The CDR3 loop reads CASSPGRLNTEAFF. The CDR3 coding sequence is TGTGCCAGCAGCCCCGGTAGGTTGAACACTGAAGCTTTCTTT.

This clone was counted only a few times. The chain uses TRBV3-1 (or the pseudogene TRBV3-2) and TRBJ2-2; D is possibly TRBD1 (5 bases). The ends were cut back, 1 base at V and 7 bases at J, with 16 bases in the middle. From germline, CDR1 is LGHDT and CDR2 YNNKEL (reference sequence). This CDR3 is 16 amino acids long. CDR3 loop: CASSQVWAGLDGELFF. The CDR3 DNA follows: TGTGCCAGCAGCCAAGTTTGGGCAGGGCTGGACGGGGAGCTGTTTTTT.

The chain employs TRBV3-1 (or the pseudogene TRBV3-2) and TRBJ1-2; possible D gene TRBD1, 5 bases. Germline CDR1 and CDR2: LGHDT and YNNKEL (reference sequence). The CDR3 runs to 13 residues. The germline V and J ends were trimmed by 7 bases and 8 bases, with 17 bases remaining between them. The CDR3 protein is CASTRDRRGGYTF. The CDR3 nucleotides are TGTGCCAGCACCAGGGACCGTAGGGGCGGCTACACCTTC.

This chain links TRBV5-5 with TRBJ2-1, with 10 nucleotides matching TRBD1. The ends lost 4 bases at V and 7 bases at J; junction bases unmatched: 11. The CDR3 is 16 amino acids. The germline V gene encodes CDR1 SGHKS and CDR2 YYEKEE (reference sequence). CDR3 protein: CASSPLWDRGGNEQFF. CDR3 in DNA: TGTGCCAGCAGCCCCTTATGGGACAGGGGAGGAAATGAGCAGTTCTTC.

This chain joins TRBV30 and TRBJ2-1; TRBD1 is a possible D gene (6 bases). Per germline, CDR1 GTSNPN and CDR2 SVGIG (reference sequence). CDR3 size: 12 residues. Trimming stripped 3 bases from V and 5 bases from J, with 8 bases between. The chain's CDR3 is CAWRDSNNEQFF. The CDR3 DNA reads TGTGCCTGGAGGGACAGCAACAATGAGCAGTTCTTC.

J is TRBJ2-3 and V is TRBV13; 9 positions agree with TRBD2. CDR3 length: 16 residues. The trim removed 5 bases at V and 4 bases at J, leaving 10 bases unmatched. CDR1 and CDR2 (germline): PRHDT, FYEKMQ (reference sequence). The CDR3 nucleotides read TGTGCCAGCAGCAATACCGGGACTAGCTTGGCAGATACGCAGTATTTT. It is translated as CASSNTGTSLADTQYF.